Below, 5 T cell receptor beta chains from the same sample are listed, as sequenced in a study of shared clonotypes between healthy human individuals. Sequenced by immunoSEQ multiplex PCR; TCRdb stores in-frame clones only, minus some. The table has hundreds of thousands of clones, about 97% seen once. Material: naive CD4+ T cells sorted from blood. Subset indicated: CD45RA+ positively selected. The receptors shown here come from a woman aged 25 to 39 in good health.

This clone was picked up one time. The CDR3 sequence is CASSRERDYGYTF. DNA for the CDR3: TGTGCCAGCAGCCGGGAGCGAGACTATGGCTACACCTTC. The V and J genes are TRBV6-5 and TRBJ1-2; the D is unclear. The CDR3 contains 13 residues. The V gene's germline CDR1 is MNHEY and CDR2 SVGAGI. V dropped 6 bases and J dropped 3 bases, with 11 bases sitting between them.

The chain employs TRBV5-1 and TRBJ2-3; D perhaps matches TRBD2 (5 bases). Deletions cut 6 bases from V and 4 bases from J, with 15 bases between. CDR1 and CDR2 (germline): SGHRS, YFSETQ. The CDR3 totals 14 residues. The DNA for the CDR3 is TGCGCCAGCAATGTCGTGGGAGCGGCAGATACGCAGTATTTT. Amino acid sequence: CASNVVGAADTQYF. The full variable domain, rest sourced from reference TRBV5-1 and TRBJ2-3, is KAGVTQTPRYLIKTRGQQVTLSCSPISGHRSVSWYQQTPGQGLQFLFEYFSETQRNKGNFPGRFSGRQFSNSRSEMNVSTLELGDSALYLCASNVVGAADTQYFGPGTRLTVL.

This chain links TRBV4-1 with TRBJ1-5; D remains ambiguous. Between the trimmed V and J ends, which lost 0 bases and 3 bases, there was a span of 9 bases. Germline-derived CDR1 and CDR2 are MGHRA and YSYEKL. The CDR3 runs to 15 residues. CDR3 sequence (DNA): TGCGCCAGCAGCCAAGATCGCGGAATCAATCAGCCCCAGCATTTT. Amino acids: CASSQDRGINQPQHF.

The chain joins TRBV11-1 to TRBJ2-2, with 10 nucleotides matching TRBD2. This CDR3 contains 15 residues. The germline CDR1 and CDR2 sequences are SGHAT and FQDESV (reference sequence). The V segment lost 5 bases and the J segment 8 bases; nucleotides outside the gene matches: 8. The CDR3 nucleotides read TGTGCCAGCAGCGCAGTTCTAGCGGGAGCAGGGGAGCTGTTTTTT. Translation: CASSAVLAGAGELFF.

The V call is TRBV6-1, the J call TRBJ1-3; D is ambiguous. Per the germline V gene, CDR1 is MNHNS and CDR2 is SASEGT. This CDR3 region has 14 residues. The V end lost 5 bases, the J end lost 2 bases, and 10 bases lay between the germline ends. The CDR3 spells CASSPPRTGNTIYF. The CDR3 bases are TGTGCCAGCAGTCCGCCGAGAACTGGAAACACCATATATTTT.